A single sample gave rise to the 24 T cell receptor beta chains below, sequenced in a study of blood T cells in healthy people across ages. Combining a sample-barcoded 5' primer with a J-beta primer mix, a second PCR ran for roughly 6 to 12 cycles. TCRdb reanalysed the 5' RACE reads using MiXCR and keeps one entry per CDR3 protein. In the table there are approximately 810,000 distinct CDR3 sequences, around 28% of which are singletons. Sequenced: blood. The receptor source for this set is a woman aged 80 or over in good health.

This clonotype was recorded many times. The J gene is TRBJ2-7, the V gene TRBV27, with D possibly TRBD2 on 5 matching bases. The V gene's germline CDR1 is MNHEY and CDR2 SMNVEV (reference sequence). V lost 5 bases, J lost 7 bases, and 30 bases lay in between. The CDR3 spans 18 residues. The CDR3 protein is CASSELGVSLLGRGEQYF. For the CDR3, the DNA is TGTGCCAGCAGTGAGCTCGGGGTCAGCCTTTTGGGGAGAGGGGAGCAGTACTTC.

V usage is TRBV9 and J usage is TRBJ2-5, with 7 bases fitting TRBD2. Losses at the gene ends were 3 bases for V and 4 bases for J; bases not matched to a gene: 15. This CDR3 is built from 17 residues. Germline CDR1 and CDR2: SGDLS and YYNGEE. CDR3 nucleotides: TGTGCCAGCAGCGCCGACGTGGGAGGGTTCGCGGCAGAGACCCAGTACTTC. Translated: CASSADVGGFAAETQYF.

This clonotype was counted at least ten times. V and J are TRBV7-2 and TRBJ2-7; 11 nucleotides agree with TRBD2. This CDR3 comprises 15 residues. Germline V gene lookup returns CDR1 SGHTA and CDR2 FQGNSA. After removal of 5 bases from V and 1 base from J, the junction contained 4 bases not matched to a gene. The CDR3 sequence is CASSALAGVSYEQYF. CDR3 sequence (DNA): TGTGCCAGCAGCGCACTAGCGGGGGTTTCCTACGAGCAGTACTTC.

This clonotype was counted many times. The DNA for the CDR3 is TGTGCCAGCAGCCAAGATCCCGCAGGCACAGATACGCAGTATTTT. This translates into CASSQDPAGTDTQYF. The chain carries TRBV3-1 and TRBJ2-3; unclear D gene. CDR3 length: 15 residues. Trimming took off 0 bases at V and 1 base at J, with 8 bases between the two ends. CDR1 is LGHDT, CDR2 YNNKEL, per germline (reference sequence).

In its sample, this clonotype was seen once. The J gene is TRBJ2-7, the V gene TRBV7-2; 9 bases agree with TRBD2. With 1 base clipped from V and 2 bases from J, the junction kept 6 bases outside the gene matches. Germline V gene sequence: CDR1 SGHTA, CDR2 FQGNSA. This CDR3 region has 16 residues. CDR3 DNA sequence: TGTGCCAGCAGCTTAGTTTTGCGGGAGGGTACCTACGAGCAGTACTTC. This translates into CASSLVLREGTYEQYF.

This clonotype was recorded many times. The chain combines TRBV7-9 with TRBJ1-1; D is unclear. Germline assignment: CDR1 SEHNR and CDR2 FQNEAQ (reference sequence). V was cut by 4 bases and J by 4 bases, with 10 bases left in between. The CDR3 runs to 13 residues. The CDR3 nucleotides are TGTGCCAGCAGCTCCAGCGTCGGCACTGAAGCTTTCTTT. Translated, it gives CASSSSVGTEAFF.

This clonotype was counted at least ten times. V usage is TRBV7-2 and J usage is TRBJ1-5; weak D call: TRBD1 (5 bases). Germline CDR1 SGHTA, CDR2 FQGNSA. Trimming cost V 4 bases and J 2 bases, with 9 bases left between them. This CDR3 is built from 14 residues. This chain's CDR3 is CASSWGGGNQPQHF. The CDR3 DNA sequence: TGTGCCAGCAGCTGGGGGGGGGGCAATCAGCCCCAGCATTTT.

This clonotype was counted ten times or more. The chain combines TRBV3-1 with TRBJ2-5; D gene ambiguous. The CDR3 sequence is 12 residues long. Germline lookup yields CDR1 LGHDT and CDR2 YNNKEL (reference sequence). The ends were cut back, 6 bases at V and 5 bases at J, with 10 bases in the middle. Here the CDR3 reads CASRTMMETQYF. The CDR3 coding sequence is TGTGCCAGCAGGACGATGATGGAGACCCAGTACTTC.

This clonotype showed up just a few times. With a much larger clone just one base away, this may be a read error. This sequence joins TRBV7-2 and TRBJ2-1; the match to TRBD2 covers 8 bases. TRBJ2-7 explains the end of the DNA better; the J call may be wrong. The CDR3 loop spans 14 amino acids. Looked up from germline, CDR1 is SGHTA and CDR2 is FQGNSA. CDR3 loop: CASTIGGGYNEQYF. DNA for the CDR3: TGTGCCAGCACAATCGGGGGGGGCTACAATGAGCAGTACTTC.

In its sample, this clonotype was seen a few times. This chain connects TRBV20-1 to TRBJ1-1, with D possibly matching TRBD1 (5 bases). Trimming took 1 base from V and 0 from J, leaving 15 bases between them. CDR1 DFQATT and CDR2 SNEGSKA come from the germline V gene (reference sequence). CDR3 length equals 16 residues. The CDR3 sequence is CSARGRGWAMNTEAFF. For the CDR3, the DNA is TGCAGTGCTAGAGGCCGGGGCTGGGCGATGAACACTGAAGCTTTCTTT.

The chain employs TRBV12-3 or TRBV12-4 and TRBJ2-1; 7 bases line up with TRBD2. Unmatched junction bases numbered 3, after V lost 2 bases and J lost 8 bases. This CDR3 spans 13 amino acids. DNA of the CDR3: TGTGCCAGCAGTTTAAGTGGGAGGGATGAGCAGTTCTTC. Translation gives CASSLSGRDEQFF.

This chain joins TRBV11-2 and TRBJ2-1; no reliable D call. Germline CDR1 SGHAT, CDR2 FQNNGV. The V end was cut by 1 base, the J end by 7 bases, with 14 bases between. The CDR3 covers 15 residues. This chain's CDR3 is CASSLGPGVFNEQFF. In DNA, the CDR3 is TGTGCCAGCAGCTTAGGGCCAGGAGTCTTTAATGAGCAGTTCTTC.

This clonotype has just a few counts. A read error is possible here, since a much larger clone lies one base away. This chain uses TRBV5-1 with TRBJ2-7; D is ambiguous. The V gene lost 2 bases and the J gene lost 0 bases, with 15 bases spanning the gap. Per the germline V gene, CDR1 is SGHRS and CDR2 is YFSETQ. There are 16 residues in the CDR3. Here the CDR3 reads CASSLTPGPSSYEQYF. The CDR3 DNA follows: TGCGCCAGCAGCTTAACACCGGGCCCCAGCTCCTACGAGCAGTACTTC.

Comment on this clonotype: A much larger clone lies one base from this, so it may be a read error. The chain recombines TRBV15 with TRBJ1-2; D ambiguous. The germline gives CDR1 LNHNV, CDR2 YYDKDF (reference sequence). The CDR3 contains 13 residues. Trimming cost V 5 bases and J 8 bases, with 15 bases left between them. This chain's CDR3 is CATSGLGPGGYTF. Written as DNA, the CDR3 is TGTGCCACCAGCGGCCTAGGACCAGGCGGCTACACCTTC.

V gene TRBV11-2 combines with J gene TRBJ2-7, with 10 bases lining up with TRBD1. Trimming at V came to 3 bases and at J to 5 bases, leaving 4 bases not matched to a gene. This CDR3 is 14 amino acids long. CDR1 and CDR2 from the germline V gene are SGHAT and FQNNGV. The CDR3 DNA reads TGTGCCAGCAGCTTCCGGGACAGGGGCCACGAGCAGTACTTC. It is translated as CASSFRDRGHEQYF.

This chain links TRBV19 with TRBJ2-5; 8 nucleotides match TRBD2. The CDR3 consists of 16 residues. Trimming cost V 1 base and J 2 bases; bases outside gene matches: 6. CDR1 and CDR2 from the germline V gene are LNHDA and SQIVND (reference sequence). The CDR3 sequence: CASSIAGSGAQETQYF. DNA of the CDR3: TGTGCCAGTAGTATAGCGGGTAGCGGGGCACAAGAGACCCAGTACTTC.

A remark on this clonotype: With a much larger clone just one base away, this may be a read error. CDR3 amino acids: CSVPRVASYGYTF. In nucleotides, the CDR3 is TGCAGCGTTCCCCGAGTCGCTAGCTATGGCTACACCTTC. The chain has TRBV29-1 and TRBJ1-2; D gene unclear. Trimming removed 5 bases at V and 4 bases at J, with 14 bases between. The CDR3 is 13 amino acids. Germline lookup yields CDR1 SQVTM and CDR2 ANQGSEA.

This clonotype was seen repeatedly, ten times or more. V gene TRBV6-5 combines with J gene TRBJ2-7; D gene unclear. The V gene lost 0 bases and the J gene lost 4 bases, with 16 bases spanning the gap. From germline, CDR1 is MNHEY and CDR2 SVGAGI. The CDR3 has 16 amino acids. The CDR3, as DNA: TGTGCCAGCAGTTACTCGGGGTTAAGGGCCCATTACGAGCAGTACTTC. Translated: CASSYSGLRAHYEQYF.

This clonotype was observed a few times. The rearrangement uses TRBV10-2 and TRBJ2-5; no firm D call. The CDR3 contains 17 residues. The germline CDR1 and CDR2 sequences are WSHSY and SAAADI. V was pared by 4 bases and J by 1 base, with 19 bases between. The CDR3 bases are TGCGCCAGCAGTGTTGACCAAGTTTCTCACTTCCAAGAGACCCAGTACTTC. Its translation: CASSVDQVSHFQETQYF.

To note about this clonotype: The DNA is left out, because the CDR3 cannot be placed on it with certainty; the CDR3 is given as TCRdb lists it. J is TRBJ2-7 and V is TRBV20-1; TRBD2 is the table's D call and was not checked against the DNA. Counting both end residues, the CDR3 totals 22 amino acids. Germline-derived CDR1 and CDR2 are DFQATT and SNEGSKA (reference sequence). CDR3 region: CSARDFGRRDSPLHFGNGTQYF.

Worth noting for this clonotype: One junction end disagrees with the germline gene, perhaps due to a read error. The chain employs TRBV9 and TRBJ1-2, with D possibly matching TRBD1 (6 bases). The germline V gene encodes CDR1 SGDLS and CDR2 YYNGEE. This CDR3 contains 14 residues. DNA for the CDR3: TGTGCCAGCAGCCCGGAACAGGGAATCTATGGCCACACCTTC. Amino acids: CASSPEQGIYGHTF. The full variable domain, its missing parts supplied by reference TRBV9 and TRBJ1-2, is DSGVTQTPKHLITATGQRVTLRCSPRSGDLSVYWYQQSLDQGLQFLIQYYNGEERAKGNILERFSAQQFPDLHSELNLSSLELGDSALYFCASSPEQGIYGHTFGSGTRLTVV.

This clonotype was detected a few times. The chain joins TRBV29-1 to TRBJ1-5; D is unresolved. The V end was cut by 4 bases, the J end by 1 base, with 8 bases between. Germline CDR1 and CDR2: SQVTM and ANQGSEA. The CDR3 contains 13 residues. CDR3: CSVAIASNQPQHF. CDR3 nucleotide sequence: TGCAGCGTTGCCATCGCAAGCAATCAGCCCCAGCATTTT.

The genes are TRBV5-6 and TRBJ2-1; D remains unclear. TRBJ2-7 matches the DNA end more closely, so the J call is doubtful. This CDR3 has 13 amino acids. Per the germline V gene, CDR1 is SGHDT and CDR2 is YYEEEE. In DNA, the CDR3 is TGTGCCAGCAGCTTGGGCAGCTACAATGAGCAGTACTTC. This codes for CASSLGSYNEQYF.

This clonotype appeared many times. The genes are TRBV6-6 and TRBJ2-1, with TRBD2 as a possible D gene (6 bases). The CDR3 consists of 15 residues. Per the germline V gene, CDR1 is MNHNY and CDR2 is SVGAGI (reference sequence). With 1 base removed from V and 7 bases from J, the gap between germline ends came to 14 bases. The chain's CDR3 is CASSYFMGGSNEQFF. The CDR3 DNA follows: TGTGCCAGCAGTTACTTCATGGGAGGTTCAAATGAGCAGTTCTTC.